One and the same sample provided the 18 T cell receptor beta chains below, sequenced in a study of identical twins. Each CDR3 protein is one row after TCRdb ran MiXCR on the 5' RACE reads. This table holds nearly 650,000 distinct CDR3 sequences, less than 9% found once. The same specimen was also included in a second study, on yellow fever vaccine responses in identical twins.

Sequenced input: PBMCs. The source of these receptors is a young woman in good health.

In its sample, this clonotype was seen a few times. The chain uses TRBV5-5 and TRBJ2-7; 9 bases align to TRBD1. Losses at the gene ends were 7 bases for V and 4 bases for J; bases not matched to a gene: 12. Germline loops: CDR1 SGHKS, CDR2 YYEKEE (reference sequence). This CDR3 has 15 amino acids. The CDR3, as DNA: TGTGCCAGCCACCACCCGGGACAGGGTTTGTACGAGCAGTACTTC. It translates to CASHHPGQGLYEQYF. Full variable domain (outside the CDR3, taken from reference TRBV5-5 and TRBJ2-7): DAGVTQSPTHLIKTRGQQVTLRCSPISGHKSVSWYQQVLGQGPQFIFQYYEKEERGRGNFPDRFSARQFPNYSSELNVNALLLGDSALYLCASHHPGQGLYEQYFGPGTRLTVT.

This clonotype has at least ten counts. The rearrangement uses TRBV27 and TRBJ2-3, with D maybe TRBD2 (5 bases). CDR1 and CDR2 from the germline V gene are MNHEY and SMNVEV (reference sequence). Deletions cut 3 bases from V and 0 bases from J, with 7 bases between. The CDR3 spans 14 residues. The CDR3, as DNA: TGTGCCAGCAGTTTTGGACTGAGCACAGATACGCAGTATTTT. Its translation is CASSFGLSTDTQYF.

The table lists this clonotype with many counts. For the CDR3, the DNA is TGCGCCAGCAGCTTGGCGAGCGCAAGCGCTGAAGCTTTCTTT. Translated: CASSLASASAEAFF. The V and J genes are TRBV5-1 and TRBJ1-1; D uncertain. The V gene's germline CDR1 is SGHRS and CDR2 YFSETQ. Trimming took 0 bases from V and 6 from J, leaving 12 bases between them. The CDR3 loop spans 14 amino acids.

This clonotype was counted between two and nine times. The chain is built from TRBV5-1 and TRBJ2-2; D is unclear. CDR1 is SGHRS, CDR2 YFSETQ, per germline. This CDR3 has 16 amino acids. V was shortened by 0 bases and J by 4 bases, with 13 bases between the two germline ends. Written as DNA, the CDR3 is TGCGCCAGCAGCTTGGTTGGCCAAAGTAGCACCGGGGAGCTGTTTTTT. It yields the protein CASSLVGQSSTGELFF.

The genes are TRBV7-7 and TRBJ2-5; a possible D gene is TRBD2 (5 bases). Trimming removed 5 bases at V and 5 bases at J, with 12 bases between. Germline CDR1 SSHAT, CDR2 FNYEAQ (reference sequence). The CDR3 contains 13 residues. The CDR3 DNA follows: TGTGCCAGCAGCCCGGGGTGCCAGGAGACCCAGTACTTC. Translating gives CASSPGCQETQYF.

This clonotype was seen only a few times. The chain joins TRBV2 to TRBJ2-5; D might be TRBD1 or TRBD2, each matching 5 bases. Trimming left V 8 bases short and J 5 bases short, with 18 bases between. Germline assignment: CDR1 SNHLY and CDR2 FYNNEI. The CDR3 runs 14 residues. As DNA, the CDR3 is TGTGCCAGCTCCTCAGAGGTGGGGACGGAGACCCAGTACTTC. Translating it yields CASSSEVGTETQYF. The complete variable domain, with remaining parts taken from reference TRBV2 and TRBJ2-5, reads EPEVTQTPSHQVTQMGQEVILRCVPISNHLYFYWYRQILGQKVEFLVSFYNNEISEKSEIFDDQFSVERPDGSNFTLKIRSTKLEDSAMYFCASSSEVGTETQYFGPGTRLLVL.

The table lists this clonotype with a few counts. Here the CDR3 DNA reads TGTGCCAGCAGTTTTGAGCCACTCAATGGCTACACCTTC. This encodes CASSFEPLNGYTF. The chain carries TRBV28 and TRBJ1-2; D ambiguous. Per germline, CDR1 MDHEN and CDR2 SYDVKM. CDR3 length equals 13 residues. V was shortened by 3 bases and J by 6 bases, with 11 bases between the two germline ends.

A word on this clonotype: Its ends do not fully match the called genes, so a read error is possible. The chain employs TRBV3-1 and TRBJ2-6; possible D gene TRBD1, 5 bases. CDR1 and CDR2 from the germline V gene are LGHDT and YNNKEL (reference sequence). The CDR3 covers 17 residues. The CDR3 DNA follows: TGTGCCACCAGCCAAGGGGTGATTGGTTCTGGGGCCAACGTCCTGACTTTC. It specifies CATSQGVIGSGANVLTF.

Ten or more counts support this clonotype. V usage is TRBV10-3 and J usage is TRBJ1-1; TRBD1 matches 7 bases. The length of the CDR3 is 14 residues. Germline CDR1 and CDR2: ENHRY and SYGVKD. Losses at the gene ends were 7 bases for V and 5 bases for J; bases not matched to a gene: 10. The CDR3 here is CAIIPRQGSTEAFF. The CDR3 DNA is TGTGCCATCATTCCTCGACAGGGAAGTACTGAAGCTTTCTTT.

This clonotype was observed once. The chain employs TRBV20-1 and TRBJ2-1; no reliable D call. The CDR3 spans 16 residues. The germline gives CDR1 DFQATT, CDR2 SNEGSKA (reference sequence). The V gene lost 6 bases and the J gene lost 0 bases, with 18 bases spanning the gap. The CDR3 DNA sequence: TGCAGTGCCGGTCGGGTGGTGGGGTACTCCTACAATGAGCAGTTCTTC. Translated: CSAGRVVGYSYNEQFF.

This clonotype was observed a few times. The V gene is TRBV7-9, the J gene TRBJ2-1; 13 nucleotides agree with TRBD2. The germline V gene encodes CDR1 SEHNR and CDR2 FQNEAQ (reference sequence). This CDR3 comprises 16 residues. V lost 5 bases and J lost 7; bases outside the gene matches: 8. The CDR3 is CASSHTSGGAPNEQFF. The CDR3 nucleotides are TGTGCCAGCAGCCACACTAGCGGGGGGGCTCCTAATGAGCAGTTCTTC.

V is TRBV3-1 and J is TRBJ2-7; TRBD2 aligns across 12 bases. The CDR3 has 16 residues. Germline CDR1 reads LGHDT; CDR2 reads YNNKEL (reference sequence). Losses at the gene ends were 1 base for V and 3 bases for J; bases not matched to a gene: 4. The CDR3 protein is CASSQATSGSLYEQYF. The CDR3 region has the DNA TGTGCCAGCAGCCAAGCGACTAGCGGGAGCCTCTACGAGCAGTACTTC.

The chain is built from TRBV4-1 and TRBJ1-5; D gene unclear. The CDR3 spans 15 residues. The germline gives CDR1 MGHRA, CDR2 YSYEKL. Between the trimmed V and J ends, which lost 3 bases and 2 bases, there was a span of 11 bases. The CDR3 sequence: CASSQHENGNQPQHF. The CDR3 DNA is TGCGCCAGCAGCCAGCATGAGAACGGCAATCAGCCCCAGCATTTT.

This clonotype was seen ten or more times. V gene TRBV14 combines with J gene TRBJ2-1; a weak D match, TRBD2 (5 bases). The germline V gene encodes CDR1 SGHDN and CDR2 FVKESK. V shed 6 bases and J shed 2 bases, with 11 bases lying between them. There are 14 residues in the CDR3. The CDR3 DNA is TGTGCCAGCAGTCCCGACTACACCTACAATGAGCAGTTCTTC. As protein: CASSPDYTYNEQFF.

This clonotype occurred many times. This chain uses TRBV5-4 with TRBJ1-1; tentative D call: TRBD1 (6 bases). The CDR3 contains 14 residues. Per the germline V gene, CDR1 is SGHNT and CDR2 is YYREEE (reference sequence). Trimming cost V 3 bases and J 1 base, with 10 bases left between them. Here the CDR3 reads CASSYGTSNTEAFF. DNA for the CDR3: TGTGCCAGCAGCTACGGGACATCGAACACTGAAGCTTTCTTT.

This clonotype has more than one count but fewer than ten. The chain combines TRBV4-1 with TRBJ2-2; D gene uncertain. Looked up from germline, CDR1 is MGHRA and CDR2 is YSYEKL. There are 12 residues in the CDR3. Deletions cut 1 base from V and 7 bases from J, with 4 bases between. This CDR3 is CASSQVFGELFF. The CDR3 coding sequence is TGCGCCAGCAGCCAAGTTTTCGGGGAGCTGTTTTTT.

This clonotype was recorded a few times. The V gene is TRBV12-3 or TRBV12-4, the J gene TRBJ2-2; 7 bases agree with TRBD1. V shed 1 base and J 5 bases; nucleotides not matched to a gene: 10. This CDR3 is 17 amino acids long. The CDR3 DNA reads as TGTGCCAGCAGTTTAGGTGGGACAGTAAGCTGGACCGGGGAGCTGTTTTTT. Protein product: CASSLGGTVSWTGELFF.

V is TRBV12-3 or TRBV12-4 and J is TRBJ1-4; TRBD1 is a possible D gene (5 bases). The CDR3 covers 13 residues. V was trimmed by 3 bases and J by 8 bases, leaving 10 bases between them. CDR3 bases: TGTGCCAGCAGTTTGAGGGAGGGGGAAAAACTGTTTTTT. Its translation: CASSLREGEKLFF.